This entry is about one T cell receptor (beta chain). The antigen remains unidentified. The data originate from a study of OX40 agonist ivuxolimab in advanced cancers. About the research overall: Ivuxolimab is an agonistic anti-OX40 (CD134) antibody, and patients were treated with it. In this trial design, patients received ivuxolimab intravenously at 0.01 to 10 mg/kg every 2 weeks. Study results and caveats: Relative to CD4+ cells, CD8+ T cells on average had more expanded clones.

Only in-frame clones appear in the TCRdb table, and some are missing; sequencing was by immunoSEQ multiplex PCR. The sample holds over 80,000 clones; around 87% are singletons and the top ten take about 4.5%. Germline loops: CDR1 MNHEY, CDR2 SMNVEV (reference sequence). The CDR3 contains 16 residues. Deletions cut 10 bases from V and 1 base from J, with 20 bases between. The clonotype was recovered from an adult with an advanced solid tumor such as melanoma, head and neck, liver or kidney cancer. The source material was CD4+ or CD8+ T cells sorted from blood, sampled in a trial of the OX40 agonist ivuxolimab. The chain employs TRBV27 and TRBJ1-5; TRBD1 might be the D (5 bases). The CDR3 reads CATRPGRRVSNQPQHF. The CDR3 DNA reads TGTGCCACCCGACCGGGACGACGGGTAAGCAATCAGCCCCAGCATTTT.